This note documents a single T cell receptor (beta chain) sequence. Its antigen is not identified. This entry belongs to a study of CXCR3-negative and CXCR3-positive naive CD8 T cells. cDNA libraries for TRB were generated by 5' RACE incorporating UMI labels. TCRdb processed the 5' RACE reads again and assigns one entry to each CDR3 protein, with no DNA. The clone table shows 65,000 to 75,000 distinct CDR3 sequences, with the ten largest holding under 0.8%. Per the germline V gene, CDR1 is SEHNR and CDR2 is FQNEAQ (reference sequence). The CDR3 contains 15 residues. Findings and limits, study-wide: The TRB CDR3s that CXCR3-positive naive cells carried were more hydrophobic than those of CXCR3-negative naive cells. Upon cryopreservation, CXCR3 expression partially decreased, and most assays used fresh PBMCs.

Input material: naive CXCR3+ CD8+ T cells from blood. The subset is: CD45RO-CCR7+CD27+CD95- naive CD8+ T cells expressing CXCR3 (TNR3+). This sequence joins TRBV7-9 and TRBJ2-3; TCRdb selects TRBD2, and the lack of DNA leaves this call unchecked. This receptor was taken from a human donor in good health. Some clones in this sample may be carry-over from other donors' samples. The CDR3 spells CASSLGASVEDTQYF.